This T cell receptor (beta chain) was captured in a study of monozygotic twins with inflammatory bowel disease. Points from the study as a whole: Support was lacking for any single strong IBD-associated signal or clonotype.

From its re-call of the 5' RACE reads, TCRdb lists each CDR3 protein once, without DNA. This listing includes around 450,000 distinct CDR3 sequences. Of note for this clonotype: The antigen is unknown.

Input material: blood. The receptor was isolated from a human donor with ulcerative colitis or Crohn's disease, or a healthy co-twin of an affected twin (not recorded which).

The CDR3 loop reads CASSLRQGVTGANVLTF. The chain links TRBV7-3 to TRBJ2-6; TCRdb reports TRBD1, a call that lacks DNA to check it against. CDR3 size: 17 residues. Germline values: CDR1 SGHTA, CDR2 FQGTGA.